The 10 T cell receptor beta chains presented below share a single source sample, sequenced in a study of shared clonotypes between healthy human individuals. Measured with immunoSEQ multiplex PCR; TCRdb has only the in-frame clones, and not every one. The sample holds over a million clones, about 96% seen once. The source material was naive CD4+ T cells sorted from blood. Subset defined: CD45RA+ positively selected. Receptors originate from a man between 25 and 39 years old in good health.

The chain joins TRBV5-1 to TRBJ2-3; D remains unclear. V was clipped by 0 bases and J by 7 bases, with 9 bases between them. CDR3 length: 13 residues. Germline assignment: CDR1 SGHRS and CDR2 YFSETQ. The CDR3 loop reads CASSLELGHTQYF. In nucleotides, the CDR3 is TGCGCCAGCAGCTTGGAGCTAGGACATACGCAGTATTTT.

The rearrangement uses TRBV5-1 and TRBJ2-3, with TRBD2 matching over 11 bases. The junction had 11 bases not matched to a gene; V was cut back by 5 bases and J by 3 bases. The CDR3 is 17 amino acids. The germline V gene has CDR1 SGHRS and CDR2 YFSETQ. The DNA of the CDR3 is TGCGCCAGCAGGGACTCCCTAGCGGGAGGTCGGACAGATACGCAGTATTTT. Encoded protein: CASRDSLAGGRTDTQYF.

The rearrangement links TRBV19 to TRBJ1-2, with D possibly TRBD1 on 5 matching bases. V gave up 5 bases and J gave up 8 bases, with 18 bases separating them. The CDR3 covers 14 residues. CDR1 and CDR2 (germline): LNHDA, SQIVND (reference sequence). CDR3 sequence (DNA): TGTGCCAGTAGTCCCCCCGGGGGAAGCGGAGGCTACACCTTC. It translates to CASSPPGGSGGYTF.

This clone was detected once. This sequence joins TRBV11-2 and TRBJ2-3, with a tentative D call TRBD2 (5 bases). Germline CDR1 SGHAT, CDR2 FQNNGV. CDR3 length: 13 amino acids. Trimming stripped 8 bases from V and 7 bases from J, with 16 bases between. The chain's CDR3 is CASEETNSNTQYF. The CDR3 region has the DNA TGTGCCAGCGAGGAGACTAACTCAAATACGCAGTATTTT.

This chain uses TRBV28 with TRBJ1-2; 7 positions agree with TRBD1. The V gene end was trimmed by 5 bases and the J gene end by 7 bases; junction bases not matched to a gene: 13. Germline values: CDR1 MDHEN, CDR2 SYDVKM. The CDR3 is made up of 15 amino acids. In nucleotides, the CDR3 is TGTGCCAGCAGTAATACCGACAGGGTAAGGATTGGCTACACCTTC. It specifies CASSNTDRVRIGYTF.

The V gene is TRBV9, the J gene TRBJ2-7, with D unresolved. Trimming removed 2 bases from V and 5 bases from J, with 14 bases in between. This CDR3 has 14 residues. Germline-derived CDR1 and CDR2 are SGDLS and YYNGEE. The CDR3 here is CASSVSAAPNEQYF. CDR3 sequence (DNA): TGTGCCAGCAGCGTGTCTGCAGCTCCAAACGAGCAGTACTTC.

The CDR3 region has the DNA TGTGCCAGCAGCTTTAGGGCAGATAATCAGCCCCAGCATTTT. Encoded protein: CASSFRADNQPQHF. The chain uses TRBV11-2 and TRBJ1-5; D is unresolved. Trimming took off 3 bases at V and 4 bases at J, with 10 bases between the two ends. The CDR3 totals 14 residues. In germline, CDR1 is SGHAT, CDR2 FQNNGV.

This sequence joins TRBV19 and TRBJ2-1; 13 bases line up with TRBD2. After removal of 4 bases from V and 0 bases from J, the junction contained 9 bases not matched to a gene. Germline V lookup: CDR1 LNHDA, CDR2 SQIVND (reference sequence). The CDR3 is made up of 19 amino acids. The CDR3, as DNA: TGTGCCAGTAGTACCGGACTAGCGGGAGTATCCCGCTCCTACAATGAGCAGTTCTTC. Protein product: CASSTGLAGVSRSYNEQFF.

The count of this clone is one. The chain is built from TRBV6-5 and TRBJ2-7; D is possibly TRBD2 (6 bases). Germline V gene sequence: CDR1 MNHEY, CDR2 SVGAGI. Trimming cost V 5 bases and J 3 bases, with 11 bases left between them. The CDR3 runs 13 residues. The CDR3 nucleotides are TGTGCCAGCAGTCCGGGGACTCTCTACGAGCAGTACTTC. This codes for CASSPGTLYEQYF.

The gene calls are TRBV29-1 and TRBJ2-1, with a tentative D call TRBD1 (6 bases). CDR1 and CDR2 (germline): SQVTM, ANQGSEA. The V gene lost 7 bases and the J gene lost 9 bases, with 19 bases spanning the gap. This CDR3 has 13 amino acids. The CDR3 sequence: CSASGTIHREQFF. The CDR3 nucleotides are TGCAGCGCCTCCGGGACAATCCATCGTGAGCAGTTCTTC.